This paragraph reports one T cell receptor (beta chain). Trimming at V came to 5 bases and at J to 2 bases, leaving 9 bases not matched to a gene. CDR1 and CDR2 (germline): PRHDT, FYEKMQ (reference sequence). CDR3 size: 16 residues. The record originates from a study of PD-L1 blockade in urothelial cancer. The overall study: Patients arrived having already received 0 to 3 prior chemotherapy regimens. Analyzed time points were 3 weeks (second dose) and 6 weeks after therapy began. When blood samples were assessed, the median T cell count was some 130,000.

Time point meaning: pretreatment peripheral blood. Each PCR contained spiked-in synthetic TCR analog templates. Clones were sequenced by immunoSEQ multiplex PCR, and TCRdb holds only the in-frame ones, with some missing. The sample records around 68,000 clones, more than 80% being singletons. This sample comprised PBMCs, obtained around atezolizumab (anti-PD-L1) treatment. This sequence was found in a man between 65 and 85 years old with urothelial cancer. This chain joins TRBV13 and TRBJ2-3, with 8 positions matching TRBD2. The CDR3 DNA follows: TGTGCCAGCAGCAAAGAGGGGACTAGTTACACAGATACGCAGTATTTT. Translated: CASSKEGTSYTDTQYF.